The entry below gives a single T cell receptor beta chain sequence along with its context. Its antigen is currently unknown. The CDR3 has 14 amino acids. CDR1 and CDR2 (germline): SGHKS, YYEKEE (reference sequence). Between the trimmed V and J ends, which lost 3 bases and 2 bases, there was a span of 12 bases. This sample was taken from a study of identical twins. Findings of the study overall: The abundant beta clonotypes from cord blood had fewer insertions, and memory repertoires had none of this. Because invariant MAIT and iNKT cells could be present, zero-insertion analyses could be partly confounded. Twins shared out-of-frame alpha sequences with excess low generation probability.

cDNA carried unique molecular identifiers, and a universal primer site was added by template switching. TCRdb reanalysed the 5' RACE reads using MiXCR and keeps one entry per CDR3 protein. The sample contains around 340,000 distinct CDR3 sequences, approximately 13% of which appear only once. The sample also formed part of further work on yellow fever vaccine responses in identical twins.

Sequenced material: CD8+ T cells sorted from blood. The chain employs TRBV5-5 and TRBJ2-7; maybe TRBD1 (6 bases). The source is a woman younger than 35 in good health. CDR3 sequence (DNA): TGTGCCAGCAGCTCCGACAGGACGCCCTACGAGCAGTACGTC. Its protein is CASSSDRTPYEQYV.